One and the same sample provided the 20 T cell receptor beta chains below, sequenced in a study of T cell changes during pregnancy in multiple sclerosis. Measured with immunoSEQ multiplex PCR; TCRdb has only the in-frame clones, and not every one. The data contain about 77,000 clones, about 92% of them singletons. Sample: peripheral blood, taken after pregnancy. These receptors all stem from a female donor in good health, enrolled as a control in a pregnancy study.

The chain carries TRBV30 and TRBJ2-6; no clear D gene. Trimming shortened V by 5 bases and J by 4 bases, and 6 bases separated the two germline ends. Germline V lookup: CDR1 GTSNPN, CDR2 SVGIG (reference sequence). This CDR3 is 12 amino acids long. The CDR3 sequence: CAWGPGANVLTF. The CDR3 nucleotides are TGTGCCTGGGGGCCAGGGGCCAACGTCCTGACTTTC.

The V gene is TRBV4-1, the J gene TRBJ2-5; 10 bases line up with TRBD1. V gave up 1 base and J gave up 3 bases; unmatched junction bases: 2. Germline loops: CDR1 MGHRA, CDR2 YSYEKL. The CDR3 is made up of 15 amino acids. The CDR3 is CASSQGTGGEETQYF. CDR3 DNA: TGCGCCAGCAGCCAAGGGACAGGGGGGGAAGAGACCCAGTACTTC.

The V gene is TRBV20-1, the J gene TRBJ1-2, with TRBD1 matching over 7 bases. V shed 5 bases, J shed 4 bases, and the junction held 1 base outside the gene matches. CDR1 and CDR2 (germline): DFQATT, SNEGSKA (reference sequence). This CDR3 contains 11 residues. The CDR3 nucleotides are TGCAGTGCTGGGGACAGCTATGGCTACACCTTC. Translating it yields CSAGDSYGYTF.

The CDR3 DNA follows: TGCAGCGTACTAGCGGGGGGAAGCTCCTACGAGCAGTACTTC. Residues: CSVLAGGSSYEQYF. The rearrangement joins TRBV29-1 to TRBJ2-7, with 12 bases matching TRBD2. The CDR3 consists of 14 residues. V lost 6 bases to trimming and J lost 0 bases; unmatched junction nucleotides: 3. Germline V gene sequence: CDR1 SQVTM, CDR2 ANQGSEA.

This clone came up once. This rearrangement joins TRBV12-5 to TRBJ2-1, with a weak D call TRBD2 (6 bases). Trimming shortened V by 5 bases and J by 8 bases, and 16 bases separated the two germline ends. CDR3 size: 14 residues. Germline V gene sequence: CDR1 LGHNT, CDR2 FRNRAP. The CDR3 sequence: CASGPKTGVHEQFF. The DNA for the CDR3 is TGTGCTAGTGGTCCCAAGACGGGGGTGCATGAGCAGTTCTTC.

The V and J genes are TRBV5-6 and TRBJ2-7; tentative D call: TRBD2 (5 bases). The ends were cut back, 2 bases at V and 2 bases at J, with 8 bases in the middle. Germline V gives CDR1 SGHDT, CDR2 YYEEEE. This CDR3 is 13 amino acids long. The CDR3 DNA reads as TGTGCCAGCAGCTTTGGGAGAGCCTACGAGCAGTACTTC. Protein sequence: CASSFGRAYEQYF. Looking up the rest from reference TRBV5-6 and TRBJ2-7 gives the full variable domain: DAGVTQSPTHLIKTRGQQVTLRCSPKSGHDTVSWYQQALGQGPQFIFQYYEEEERQRGNFPDRFSGHQFPNYSSELNVNALLLGDSALYLCASSFGRAYEQYFGPGTRLTVT.

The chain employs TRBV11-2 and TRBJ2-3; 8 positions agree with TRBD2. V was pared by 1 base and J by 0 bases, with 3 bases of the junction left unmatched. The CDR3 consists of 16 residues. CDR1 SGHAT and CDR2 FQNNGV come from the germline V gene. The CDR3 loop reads CASSLGAGGSTDTQYF. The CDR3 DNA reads TGTGCCAGCAGCTTAGGTGCGGGGGGAAGCACAGATACGCAGTATTTT.

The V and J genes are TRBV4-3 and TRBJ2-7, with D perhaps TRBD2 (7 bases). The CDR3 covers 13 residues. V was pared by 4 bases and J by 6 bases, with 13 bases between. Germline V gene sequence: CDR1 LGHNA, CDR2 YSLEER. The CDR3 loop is CASSRWGGREQYF. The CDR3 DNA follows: TGCGCCAGCAGCCGCTGGGGGGGGCGCGAGCAGTACTTC.

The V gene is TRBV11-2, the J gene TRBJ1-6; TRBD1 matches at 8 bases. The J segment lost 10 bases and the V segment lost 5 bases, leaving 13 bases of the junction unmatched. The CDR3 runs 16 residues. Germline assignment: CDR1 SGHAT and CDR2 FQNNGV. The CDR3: CASSVSGGAVRSPLHF. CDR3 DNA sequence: TGTGCCAGCAGCGTCTCAGGGGGCGCGGTAAGATCACCCCTCCACTTT.

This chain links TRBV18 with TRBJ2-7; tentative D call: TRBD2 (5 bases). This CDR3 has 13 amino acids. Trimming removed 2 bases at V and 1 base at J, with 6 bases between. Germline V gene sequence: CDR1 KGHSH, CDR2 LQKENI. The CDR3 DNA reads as TGTGCCAGCTCACCAGGGAGTTCCTACGAGCAGTACTTC. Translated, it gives CASSPGSSYEQYF.

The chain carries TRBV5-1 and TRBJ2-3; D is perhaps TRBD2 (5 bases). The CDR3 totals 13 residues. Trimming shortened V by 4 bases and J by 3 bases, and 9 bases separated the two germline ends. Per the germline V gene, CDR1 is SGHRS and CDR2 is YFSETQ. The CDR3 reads CASSTPGTDTQYF. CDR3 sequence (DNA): TGCGCCAGCAGCACCCCGGGGACAGATACGCAGTATTTT.

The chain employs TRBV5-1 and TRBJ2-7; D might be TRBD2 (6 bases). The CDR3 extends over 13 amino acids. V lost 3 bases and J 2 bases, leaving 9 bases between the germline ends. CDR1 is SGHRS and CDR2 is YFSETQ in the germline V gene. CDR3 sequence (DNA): TGCGCCAGCAGCTCCGGCGGGGCCTACGAGCAGTACTTC. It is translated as CASSSGGAYEQYF.

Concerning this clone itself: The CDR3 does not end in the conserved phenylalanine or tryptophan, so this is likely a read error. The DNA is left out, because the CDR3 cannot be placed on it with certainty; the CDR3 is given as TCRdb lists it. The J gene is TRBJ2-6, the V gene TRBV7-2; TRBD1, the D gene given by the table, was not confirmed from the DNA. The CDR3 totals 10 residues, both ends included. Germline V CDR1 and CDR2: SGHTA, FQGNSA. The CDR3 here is CASSLDSPTL.

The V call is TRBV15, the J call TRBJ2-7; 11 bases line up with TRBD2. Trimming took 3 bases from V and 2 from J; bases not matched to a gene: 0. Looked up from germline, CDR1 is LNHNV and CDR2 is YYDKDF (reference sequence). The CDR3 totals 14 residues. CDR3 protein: CATSRGLAAYEQYF. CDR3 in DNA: TGTGCCACCAGCAGGGGACTAGCGGCCTACGAGCAGTACTTC.

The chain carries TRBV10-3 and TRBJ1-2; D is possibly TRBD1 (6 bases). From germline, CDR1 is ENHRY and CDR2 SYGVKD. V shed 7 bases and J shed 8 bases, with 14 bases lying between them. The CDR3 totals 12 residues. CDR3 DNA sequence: TGTGCCATCACTTCGGACAGACACGGCTACACCTTC. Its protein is CAITSDRHGYTF.

The CDR3 nucleotides are TGTGCCAGCAGCTCCGCTAGCGGGGGTAATGAGCAGTTCTTC. Translation: CASSSASGGNEQFF. The chain couples TRBV7-9 to TRBJ2-1; TRBD2 matches 10 bases. The CDR3 consists of 14 residues. J was trimmed by 7 bases and V by 4 bases; bases with no gene match: 4. CDR1 and CDR2 (germline): SEHNR, FQNEAQ (reference sequence).

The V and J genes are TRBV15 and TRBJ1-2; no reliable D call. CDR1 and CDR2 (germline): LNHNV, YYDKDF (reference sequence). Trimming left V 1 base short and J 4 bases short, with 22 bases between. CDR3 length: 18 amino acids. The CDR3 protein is CATSRVGQRTLSSYGYTF. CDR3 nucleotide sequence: TGTGCCACCAGCAGAGTTGGCCAGCGAACCCTAAGCTCCTATGGCTACACCTTC.

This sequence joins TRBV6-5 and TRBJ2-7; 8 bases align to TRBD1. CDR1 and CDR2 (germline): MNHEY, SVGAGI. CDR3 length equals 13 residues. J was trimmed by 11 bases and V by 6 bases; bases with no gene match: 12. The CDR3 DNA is TGTGCCAGCAGAGATGGGGACAGGACCAGGGAGTACTTC. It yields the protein CASRDGDRTREYF.

The CDR3, as DNA: TGTGCCAGCAGCAGACCGGGACAGGGGGCCACTGAAGCTTTCTTT. Its protein product is CASSRPGQGATEAFF. The chain joins TRBV6-5 to TRBJ1-1; 12 positions match TRBD1. The germline V gene has CDR1 MNHEY and CDR2 SVGAGI. V shed 6 bases, J shed 4 bases, and the junction held 6 bases outside the gene matches. This CDR3 region has 15 residues.

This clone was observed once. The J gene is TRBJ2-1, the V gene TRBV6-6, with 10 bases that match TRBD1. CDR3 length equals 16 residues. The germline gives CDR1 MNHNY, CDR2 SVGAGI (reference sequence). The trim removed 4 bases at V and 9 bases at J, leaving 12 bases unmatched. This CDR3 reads CASSSLRTGGHGEQFF. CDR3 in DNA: TGTGCCAGCAGTTCGCTACGGACAGGGGGACATGGTGAGCAGTTCTTC.